Sequencing of this T cell receptor (beta chain) was carried out in a study of regulatory dendritic cells for organ transplantation. Looking at the study overall: Regulatory dendritic cells were monocyte-derived, receiving vitamin D3 on days 0 and 4 and IL-10 on day 4.

CFSE-labeled sorted T cells met regulatory or mature dendritic cells for 4 to 6 days. Turning to this clone: Its target is unknown.

Study-level results: Memory CD8+ T cells were the most oligoclonal; naive cells were highly diverse.

Produced via immunoSEQ multiplex PCR; TCRdb's table is partial and in-frame only. The sample contains approximately 12,000 clones, 89% of which appear only once. Sequencing was carried out using naive CD8+ T cells from blood cultured with regulatory dendritic cells. Subset reported: CD45RA+ naive T cells. The clonotype was recovered from a human donor in good health.

For the CDR3, the DNA is TGTGCCAGCAGTTACGTGGAGGGGGCGTGGGAGCAGTACTTC. Translation gives CASSYVEGAWEQYF. The chain links TRBV6-5 to TRBJ2-7, with D tentatively TRBD1 (7 bases). Deletions cut 2 bases from V and 7 bases from J, with 15 bases between. CDR1 MNHEY and CDR2 SVGAGI come from the germline V gene. The CDR3 covers 14 residues.